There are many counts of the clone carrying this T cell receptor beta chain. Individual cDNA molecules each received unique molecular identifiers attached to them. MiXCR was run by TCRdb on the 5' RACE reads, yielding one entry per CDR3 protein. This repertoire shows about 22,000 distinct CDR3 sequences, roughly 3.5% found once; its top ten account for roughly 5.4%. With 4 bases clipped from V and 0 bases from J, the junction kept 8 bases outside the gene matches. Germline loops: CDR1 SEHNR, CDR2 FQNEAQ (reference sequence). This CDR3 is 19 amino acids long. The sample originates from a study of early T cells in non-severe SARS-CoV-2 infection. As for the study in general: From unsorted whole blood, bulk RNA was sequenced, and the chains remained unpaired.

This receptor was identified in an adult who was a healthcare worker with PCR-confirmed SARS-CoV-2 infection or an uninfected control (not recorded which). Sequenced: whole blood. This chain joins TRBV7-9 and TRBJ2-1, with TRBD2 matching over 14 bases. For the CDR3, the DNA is TGTGCCAGCAGCTCGACTAGCGGGAGGGACCCAAGCTCCTACAATGAGCAGTTCTTC. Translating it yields CASSSTSGRDPSSYNEQFF.